In its sample, the clone carrying this T cell receptor (beta chain) was seen a few times. The antigen remains undetermined. This sample stems from a study of post-analysis software for immune sequencing data. The V and J ends lost 4 bases and 9 bases respectively, with 14 bases between them. Germline CDR1 reads SGHKS; CDR2 reads YYEKEE (reference sequence). This CDR3 has 13 residues. TCR beta libraries were prepared from cDNA with unique molecular identifiers. The source material, about 0.9 to 10 million T cells, gave rise to about 490,000 cDNA molecules. TCRdb re-called the PCR reads through MiXCR, storing one row per CDR3 protein. The table shows about 620,000 distinct CDR3 sequences, with around 47% occurring only once. Study-wide points: Samples from one preparation batch, clustered by F measure, grouped strongly together. About five TRBV segments were more frequent in patients than controls; TRBV5-6, TRBV5-1 and TRBV20-1 belonged to this group. Versus controls, multiple sclerosis patients showed significantly lower diversity (normalized Chao1).

The receptor was isolated from a girl aged 10 to 17 with multiple sclerosis. Material: blood. The rearrangement uses TRBV5-5 and TRBJ2-1, with D possibly TRBD2 on 7 matching bases. The CDR3 sequence: CASSLRGAPEQFF. DNA for the CDR3: TGTGCCAGCAGCCTCCGGGGGGCCCCTGAGCAGTTCTTC.